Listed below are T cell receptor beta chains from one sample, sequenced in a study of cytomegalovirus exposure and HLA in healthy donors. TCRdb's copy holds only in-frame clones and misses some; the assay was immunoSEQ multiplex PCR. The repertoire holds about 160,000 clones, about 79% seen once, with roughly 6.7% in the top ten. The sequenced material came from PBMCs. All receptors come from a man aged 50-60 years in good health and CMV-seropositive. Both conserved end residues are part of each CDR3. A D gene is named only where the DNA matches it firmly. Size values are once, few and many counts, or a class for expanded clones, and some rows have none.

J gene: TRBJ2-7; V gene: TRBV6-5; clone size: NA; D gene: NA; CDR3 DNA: TGTGCCAGCAGTTACGGGGGGGCAGGGGAGCAGTACTTC; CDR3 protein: CASSYGGAGEQYF
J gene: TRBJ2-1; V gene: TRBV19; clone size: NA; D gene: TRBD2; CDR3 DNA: TGTGCCAGTAGTATAGGAGCCGGGACTAGCGGGAGAAAAGGGGCCTACAATGAGCAGTTCTTC; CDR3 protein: CASSIGAGTSGRKGAYNEQFF
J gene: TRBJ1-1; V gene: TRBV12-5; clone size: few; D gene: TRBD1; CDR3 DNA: TGTGCTAGTGGTCTGACAGGGGGCACTGAAGCTTTCTTT; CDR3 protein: CASGLTGGTEAFF
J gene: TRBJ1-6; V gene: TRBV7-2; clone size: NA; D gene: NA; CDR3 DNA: TGTGCCAGCAGCTTAAATCAGGGTTTGAATTCACCCCTCCACTTT; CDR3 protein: CASSLNQGLNSPLHF
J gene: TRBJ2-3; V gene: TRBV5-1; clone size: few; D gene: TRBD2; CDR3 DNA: TGCGCCAGCAGCTCGGGACTAGCGGGAGGAGGGGCCACAGATACGCAGTATTTT; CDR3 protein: CASSSGLAGGGATDTQYF
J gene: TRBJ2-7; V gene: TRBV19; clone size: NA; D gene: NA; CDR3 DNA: TGTGCCAGTAGTATGAACCCTACCTACGAGCAGTACTTC; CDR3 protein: CASSMNPTYEQYF
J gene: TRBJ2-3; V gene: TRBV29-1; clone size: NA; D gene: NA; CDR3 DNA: TGCAGCGTTTTGCGGGGTTTTACAGATACGCAGTATTTT; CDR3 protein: CSVLRGFTDTQYF
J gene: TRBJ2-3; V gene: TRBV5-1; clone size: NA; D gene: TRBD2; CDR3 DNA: TGCGCCAGCAGCTTGGGACTAGCGGGGGATTCCCCCCGTAAGGCAGATACGCAGTATTTT; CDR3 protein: CASSLGLAGDSPRKADTQYF
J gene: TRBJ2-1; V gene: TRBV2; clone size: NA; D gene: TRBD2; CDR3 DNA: TGTGCCAGCAGATCCCGGACTAGCGGATTTTACAATGAGCAGTTCTTC; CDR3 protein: CASRSRTSGFYNEQFF
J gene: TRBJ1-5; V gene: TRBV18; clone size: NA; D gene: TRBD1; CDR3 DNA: TGTGCCAGCTCACTCGGACAGGGAAATAATCAGCCCCAGCATTTT; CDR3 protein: CASSLGQGNNQPQHF